These 5 T cell receptor beta chains share one sample of origin, sequenced in a study of T cell changes during pregnancy in multiple sclerosis. Sequencing was performed with immunoSEQ multiplex PCR; in TCRdb, only in-frame clones are kept and a portion is missing. The table has approximately 60,000 clones, just under 95% seen once. The input for sequencing was CD4+ T cells from peripheral blood mononuclear cells, taken before pregnancy. These receptors were collected from a female donor with multiple sclerosis, enrolled in a pregnancy study.

V and J are TRBV7-6 and TRBJ2-7; no definite D call. Germline loops: CDR1 SGHVS, CDR2 FNYEAQ. The CDR3 has 13 residues. V lost 3 bases and J 6 bases, leaving 12 bases between the germline ends. The CDR3 spells CASSLEKEGEQYF. The DNA for the CDR3 is TGTGCCAGCAGCTTGGAGAAAGAAGGCGAGCAGTACTTC.

The V gene is TRBV4-2, the J gene TRBJ2-7, with D tentatively TRBD1 (6 bases). CDR1 and CDR2 from the germline V gene are LGHNA and YNFKEQ. The CDR3 spans 15 residues. Trimming removed 0 bases from V and 2 bases from J, with 11 bases in between. The CDR3 nucleotides are TGTGCCAGCAGCCAAGAAATAGGACAGACCTACGAGCAGTACTTC. Translating it yields CASSQEIGQTYEQYF.

The chain uses TRBV14 and TRBJ1-3, with 7 bases matching TRBD1. This CDR3 is built from 16 residues. The germline V gene encodes CDR1 SGHDN and CDR2 FVKESK. The J segment lost 2 bases and the V segment lost 0 bases, leaving 4 bases of the junction unmatched. CDR3 in DNA: TGTGCCAGCAGCCAAGACAGGGGGAAAACTGGAAACACCATATATTTT. Encoded protein: CASSQDRGKTGNTIYF. The full variable domain, its missing parts supplied by reference TRBV14 and TRBJ1-3, is EAGVTQFPSHSVIEKGQTVTLRCDPISGHDNLYWYRRVMGKEIKFLLHFVKESKQDESGMPNNRFLAERTGGTYSTLKVQPAELEDSGVYFCASSQDRGKTGNTIYFGEGSWLTVV.

J is TRBJ2-5 and V is TRBV5-4; 7 bases map to TRBD1. This CDR3 has 14 amino acids. V lost 4 bases to trimming and J lost 1 base; unmatched junction nucleotides: 4. CDR1 SGHNT and CDR2 YYREEE come from the germline V gene (reference sequence). The CDR3 is CASSPGTAQETQYF. The CDR3 nucleotides read TGTGCCAGCAGCCCGGGGACAGCCCAAGAGACCCAGTACTTC. Variable domain in full (rest from reference TRBV5-4 and TRBJ2-5): ETGVTQSPTHLIKTRGQQVTLRCSSQSGHNTVSWYQQALGQGPQFIFQYYREEENGRGNFPPRFSGLQFPNYSSELNVNALELDDSALYLCASSPGTAQETQYFGPGTRLLVL.

V and J are TRBV14 and TRBJ1-3; D is unresolved. Germline V gives CDR1 SGHDN, CDR2 FVKESK. This CDR3 contains 15 residues. The ends were cut back, 5 bases at V and 4 bases at J, with 15 bases in the middle. The CDR3 DNA reads TGTGCCAGCAGCTCCAGCCCCGGAGGAGGAAACACCATATATTTT. Translated, it gives CASSSSPGGGNTIYF.